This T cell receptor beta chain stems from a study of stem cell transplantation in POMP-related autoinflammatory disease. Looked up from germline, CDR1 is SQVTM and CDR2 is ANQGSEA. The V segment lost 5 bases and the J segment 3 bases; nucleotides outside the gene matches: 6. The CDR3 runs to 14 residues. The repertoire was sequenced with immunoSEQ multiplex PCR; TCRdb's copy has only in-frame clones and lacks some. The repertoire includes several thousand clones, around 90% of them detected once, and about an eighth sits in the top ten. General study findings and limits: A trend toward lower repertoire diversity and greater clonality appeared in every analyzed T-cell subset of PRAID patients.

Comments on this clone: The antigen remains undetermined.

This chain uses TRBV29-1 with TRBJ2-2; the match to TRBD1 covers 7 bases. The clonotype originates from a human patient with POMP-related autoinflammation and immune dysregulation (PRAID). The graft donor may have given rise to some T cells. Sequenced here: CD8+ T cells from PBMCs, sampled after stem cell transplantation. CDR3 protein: CSVPRTGHTGELFF. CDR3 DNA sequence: TGCAGCGTTCCCAGGACAGGTCACACCGGGGAGCTGTTTTTT.